Detailed here is one T cell receptor (beta chain). This sample was included in a study of Tregs in tolerant kidney transplant recipients. Thawed PBMCs were FACS-sorted into unstimulated CD4+CD25+CD127- regulatory T cells, CD4+CD25- non-regulatory cells, CD4 and CD8 cells. The germline V gene encodes CDR1 SNHLY and CDR2 FYNNEI. The CDR3 contains 12 residues. Trimming shortened V by 5 bases and J by 9 bases, and 8 bases separated the two germline ends. Libraries were prepared by immunoSEQ multiplex PCR; TCRdb keeps only in-frame clonotypes and omits some of them. Found here are about 100,000 clones, more than 85% of them singletons; the top ten hold 0.35% to 0.55%.

The source is a human donor who received a combined kidney and bone marrow transplant. Sequenced here: CD4+ T cells from blood, sampled before the transplant. The rearrangement links TRBV2 to TRBJ1-6; no clear D. The CDR3 protein is CASSNLGSPLHF. The CDR3 coding sequence is TGTGCCAGCAGTAATCTAGGTTCACCCCTCCACTTT.